These 27 T cell receptor beta chains share one sample of origin, sequenced in a study of T cell repertoires in cytomegalovirus infection. For these receptors, no antigen is known. Each CDR3 protein gets one entry after TCRdb re-called the reads with MiXCR. Of about 130,000 distinct CDR3 sequences in the sample, more than 20% were seen once. The sequencing sample was made of PBMCs, sequenced either directly or after in vitro stimulation (not recorded which). These receptors originate from a human donor in good health (CMV status not recorded). Some clones in this sample may be carry-over from other donors' samples.

V gene TRBV7-2 combines with J gene TRBJ1-2; D ambiguous. The CDR3 is 13 residues long. The V end was cut by 5 bases, the J end by 8 bases, with 15 bases between. Germline V lookup: CDR1 SGHTA, CDR2 FQGNSA. The CDR3 protein is CASSQDGFGGYTF. DNA of the CDR3: TGTGCCAGCAGCCAGGACGGGTTCGGAGGCTACACCTTC.

This clonotype has at least ten counts. J is TRBJ2-5 and V is TRBV20-1; 12 nucleotides align to TRBD1. The germline V gene encodes CDR1 DFQATT and CDR2 SNEGSKA (reference sequence). J gave up 7 bases and V 6 bases, and 12 bases lay outside the gene matches. The CDR3 is 15 amino acids. The CDR3 region is CSALPGQGALGTQYF. CDR3 sequence (DNA): TGCAGTGCCCTACCGGGACAGGGGGCGCTCGGGACCCAGTACTTC.

The chain couples TRBV4-3 to TRBJ2-5; possibly TRBD2 for D (5 bases). The V gene's germline CDR1 is LGHNA and CDR2 YSLEER. CDR3 length: 14 residues. Trimming cost V 3 bases and J 3 bases, with 11 bases left between them. The CDR3 protein is CASSQHGLKETQYF. In DNA form, the CDR3 reads TGCGCCAGCAGCCAGCATGGACTGAAAGAGACCCAGTACTTC.

A few counts support this clonotype. The chain has TRBV5-1 and TRBJ2-3; D is unresolved. The CDR3 length is 13 residues. The germline gives CDR1 SGHRS, CDR2 YFSETQ. The V end lost 6 bases, the J end lost 2 bases, and 10 bases lay between the germline ends. The CDR3 loop is CASTSGNTDTQYF. The CDR3 nucleotides read TGCGCCAGCACCAGTGGAAACACAGATACGCAGTATTTT.

This clonotype has only a few counts. The V gene is TRBV4-1, the J gene TRBJ1-5, with 7 nucleotides matching TRBD1. The V gene's germline CDR1 is MGHRA and CDR2 YSYEKL. The CDR3 is 16 amino acids. With 2 bases clipped from V and 5 bases from J, the junction kept 9 bases outside the gene matches. The CDR3 spells CASSQTDRVGHQPQHF. CDR3 coding DNA: TGCGCCAGCAGCCAAACCGACAGGGTAGGGCATCAGCCCCAGCATTTT.

Many counts were recorded for this clonotype. The V gene is TRBV7-2, the J gene TRBJ2-6; D is unresolved. V shed 5 bases and J shed 4 bases, with 9 bases lying between them. This CDR3 comprises 14 residues. Looked up from germline, CDR1 is SGHTA and CDR2 is FQGNSA. DNA of the CDR3: TGTGCCAGCAGCGAGTTCGTAGGGGCCAACGTCCTGACTTTC. It is translated as CASSEFVGANVLTF.

This clonotype was seen at least ten times. This chain connects TRBV7-2 to TRBJ1-1; TRBD1 might be the D (5 bases). The CDR3 covers 14 residues. Per the germline V gene, CDR1 is SGHTA and CDR2 is FQGNSA. With 5 bases removed from V and 4 bases from J, the gap between germline ends came to 14 bases. The CDR3 loop is CASSRPGKGTEAFF. The CDR3, as DNA: TGTGCCAGCAGCCGCCCAGGGAAGGGCACTGAAGCTTTCTTT.

Of note for this clonotype: One junction end disagrees with the germline gene, perhaps due to a read error. This rearrangement joins TRBV20-1 to TRBJ2-1, with 8 positions matching TRBD2. The CDR3 has 15 amino acids. Germline values: CDR1 DFQATT, CDR2 SNEGSKA (reference sequence). The CDR3 reads CSASSSGSSHNEQFF. The CDR3 region has the DNA TGCAGTGCTAGTAGCAGCGGGAGCTCCCACAATGAGCAGTTCTTC.

This clonotype was recorded a few times. This chain uses TRBV4-1 with TRBJ2-5; TRBD2 might be the D (5 bases). Germline CDR1 reads MGHRA; CDR2 reads YSYEKL. V lost 0 bases, J lost 9 bases, and 17 bases lay in between. CDR3 length: 15 amino acids. Here the CDR3 reads CASSQETGGVWAQYF. CDR3 DNA sequence: TGCGCCAGCAGCCAAGAGACCGGAGGCGTCTGGGCCCAGTACTTC.

This clonotype was found many times. The V and J genes are TRBV12-3 or TRBV12-4 and TRBJ2-7; D tentatively fits TRBD1 or TRBD2 (5 bases each). The CDR3 contains 13 residues. V was shortened by 5 bases and J by 2 bases, with 10 bases between the two germline ends. The DNA of the CDR3 is TGTGCCAGCAGTCGAGGGGAGCCCTACGAGCAGTACTTC. This encodes CASSRGEPYEQYF.

This sequence joins TRBV10-3 and TRBJ2-3; 7 bases line up with TRBD2. Germline-derived CDR1 and CDR2 are ENHRY and SYGVKD. V lost 8 bases, J lost 6 bases, and 2 bases stayed unmatched. CDR3 length: 11 residues. The CDR3 sequence: CAIAGADTQYF. The CDR3 nucleotides read TGTGCCATCGCGGGAGCGGATACGCAGTATTTT.

V is TRBV29-1 and J is TRBJ2-2; the D gene could be TRBD1 or TRBD2 (6 bases each). The length of the CDR3 is 16 residues. The germline gives CDR1 SQVTM, CDR2 ANQGSEA. Trimming took off 7 bases at V and 2 bases at J, with 20 bases between the two ends. Here the CDR3 reads CSGSRGQPRNTGELFF. CDR3 coding DNA: TGCAGCGGTTCCCGGGGGCAGCCTCGCAACACCGGGGAGCTGTTTTTT.

This clonotype was seen at least ten times. The chain uses TRBV7-8 and TRBJ2-7; 10 nucleotides match TRBD2. The CDR3 length is 17 residues. The trim removed 1 base at V and 1 base at J, leaving 7 bases unmatched. Per the germline V gene, CDR1 is SGHVS and CDR2 is FQNEAQ. Here the CDR3 reads CASSLGPSGRYSYEQYF. In nucleotides, the CDR3 is TGTGCCAGCAGCTTAGGCCCTAGCGGGAGATATTCCTACGAGCAGTACTTC.

The CDR3 loop reads CASSGDQGHTDTQYF. The CDR3, as DNA: TGTGCCAGTTCCGGGGATCAGGGTCACACAGATACGCAGTATTTT. The chain carries TRBV7-8 and TRBJ2-3; the D call may be TRBD1 or TRBD2 (5 bases each). This CDR3 is built from 15 residues. Germline V lookup: CDR1 SGHVS, CDR2 FQNEAQ. Trimming removed 9 bases at V and 2 bases at J, with 18 bases between.

This clonotype was detected only a few times. This chain joins TRBV6-2 or TRBV6-3 and TRBJ2-3; D might be TRBD1 or TRBD2, each matching 5 bases. Trimming pared 3 bases from V and 4 bases from J, leaving 8 bases between. Germline CDR1 MNHEY, CDR2 SVGEGT. This CDR3 has 13 amino acids. The CDR3 here is CASSYLGADTQYF. Written as DNA, the CDR3 is TGTGCCAGCAGTTATTTGGGGGCAGATACGCAGTATTTT.

The chain combines TRBV11-2 with TRBJ2-3; D is possibly TRBD2 (6 bases). CDR1 and CDR2 (germline): SGHAT, FQNNGV. The CDR3 consists of 13 residues. Trimming pared 6 bases from V and 4 bases from J, leaving 11 bases between. CDR3 sequence (DNA): TGTGCCAGCAGTTTCGGGGAGGCAGATACGCAGTATTTT. This sequence encodes CASSFGEADTQYF.

The CDR3 bases are TGTGCCTGGAGTCGGAGGGACTACGAGCAGTACTTC. It yields the protein CAWSRRDYEQYF. V gene TRBV30 combines with J gene TRBJ2-7; tentatively, D is TRBD2 (6 bases). CDR3 size: 12 residues. The germline V gene has CDR1 GTSNPN and CDR2 SVGIG (reference sequence). Trimming pared 2 bases from V and 3 bases from J, leaving 8 bases between.

V gene TRBV2 combines with J gene TRBJ2-1, with 11 positions matching TRBD2. CDR1 is SNHLY and CDR2 is FYNNEI in the germline V gene. The trim removed 7 bases at V and 1 base at J, leaving 6 bases unmatched. The CDR3 runs 16 residues. The CDR3 DNA is TGTGCCAGCACCATACTAGCGGGAGAATCCTACAATGAGCAGTTCTTC. Translating gives CASTILAGESYNEQFF.

The chain combines TRBV5-1 with TRBJ2-2, with 8 bases identical to TRBD2. The V segment lost 1 base and the J segment 3 bases; nucleotides outside the gene matches: 5. Germline-derived CDR1 and CDR2 are SGHRS and YFSETQ. This CDR3 is 16 amino acids long. The CDR3 loop is CASSLSASGHTGELFF. CDR3 sequence (DNA): TGCGCCAGCAGCTTGTCGGCTAGCGGGCACACCGGGGAGCTGTTTTTT.

This clonotype was seen more than once but under ten times. This sequence joins TRBV27 and TRBJ2-7; 9 positions match TRBD1. The CDR3 covers 14 residues. The ends lost 5 bases at V and 5 bases at J; junction bases unmatched: 7. Germline CDR1 MNHEY, CDR2 SMNVEV (reference sequence). In nucleotides, the CDR3 is TGTGCCAGCAGTCGAGGGGGACAGGGAAACGAGCAGTACGTC. Amino acid sequence: CASSRGGQGNEQYV.

Ten or more counts support this clonotype. The chain combines TRBV7-2 with TRBJ1-2; D is unresolved. The CDR3 covers 12 residues. From germline, CDR1 is SGHTA and CDR2 FQGNSA. V lost 4 bases and J lost 8, with 11 bases in between. CDR3 region: CASSYPPGGYTF. The CDR3 DNA is TGTGCCAGCAGCTACCCCCCGGGGGGCTACACCTTC.

The sample holds many counts of this clonotype. The chain employs TRBV7-2 and TRBJ2-3; D remains ambiguous. Trimming removed 5 bases at V and 6 bases at J, with 12 bases between. The CDR3 is 13 amino acids. The V gene's germline CDR1 is SGHTA and CDR2 FQGNSA. CDR3 region: CASSVTKQDTQYF. In DNA form, the CDR3 reads TGTGCCAGCAGCGTCACTAAGCAGGATACGCAGTATTTT.

V gene TRBV2 combines with J gene TRBJ1-1; D is unclear. Trimming took off 8 bases at V and 3 bases at J, with 16 bases between the two ends. Germline CDR1 SNHLY, CDR2 FYNNEI. The CDR3 length is 14 residues. The DNA for the CDR3 is TGTGCCAGCCGGGTGGAGGGATTTGACACTGAAGCTTTCTTT. The encoded protein is CASRVEGFDTEAFF.

CDR3 region: CASSLRVTSNTEAFF. In DNA form, the CDR3 reads TGTGCCAGCAGCTTAAGAGTCACCTCGAACACTGAAGCTTTCTTT. V is TRBV7-2 and J is TRBJ1-1; D is ambiguous. V was cut by 2 bases and J by 1 base, with 11 bases left in between. Germline CDR1 and CDR2: SGHTA and FQGNSA. This CDR3 region has 15 residues.

The chain couples TRBV5-1 to TRBJ2-2, with D hard to call. The CDR3 loop spans 13 amino acids. The V gene lost 1 base and the J gene lost 4 bases, with 5 bases spanning the gap. Germline CDR1 is SGHRS and CDR2 is YFSETQ. The CDR3 reads CASSLRVTGELFF. In DNA form, the CDR3 reads TGCGCCAGCAGCTTGAGGGTCACCGGGGAGCTGTTTTTT. Using reference TRBV5-1 and TRBJ2-2 for the parts outside the CDR3, the full variable domain is KAGVTQTPRYLIKTRGQQVTLSCSPISGHRSVSWYQQTPGQGLQFLFEYFSETQRNKGNFPGRFSGRQFSNSRSEMNVSTLELGDSALYLCASSLRVTGELFFGEGSRLTVL.

This clonotype was observed a handful of times. V and J are TRBV19 and TRBJ1-5; maybe TRBD1 (5 bases). CDR1 is LNHDA and CDR2 is SQIVND in the germline V gene (reference sequence). The CDR3 totals 16 residues. Deletions cut 3 bases from V and 1 base from J, with 13 bases between. The CDR3 nucleotides read TGTGCCAGTAGTATGAGGGGAGAAGGGAGCAATCAGCCCCAGCATTTT. Protein sequence: CASSMRGEGSNQPQHF.

The J gene is TRBJ2-1, the V gene TRBV7-8; D might be TRBD2 (5 bases). CDR3 length: 14 residues. V gave up 4 bases and J gave up 8 bases, with 15 bases separating them. The germline CDR1 and CDR2 sequences are SGHVS and FQNEAQ. Written as DNA, the CDR3 is TGTGCCAGCAGCTCGAGATGGCTAGCTCATGAGCAGTTCTTC. This gives the protein CASSSRWLAHEQFF.